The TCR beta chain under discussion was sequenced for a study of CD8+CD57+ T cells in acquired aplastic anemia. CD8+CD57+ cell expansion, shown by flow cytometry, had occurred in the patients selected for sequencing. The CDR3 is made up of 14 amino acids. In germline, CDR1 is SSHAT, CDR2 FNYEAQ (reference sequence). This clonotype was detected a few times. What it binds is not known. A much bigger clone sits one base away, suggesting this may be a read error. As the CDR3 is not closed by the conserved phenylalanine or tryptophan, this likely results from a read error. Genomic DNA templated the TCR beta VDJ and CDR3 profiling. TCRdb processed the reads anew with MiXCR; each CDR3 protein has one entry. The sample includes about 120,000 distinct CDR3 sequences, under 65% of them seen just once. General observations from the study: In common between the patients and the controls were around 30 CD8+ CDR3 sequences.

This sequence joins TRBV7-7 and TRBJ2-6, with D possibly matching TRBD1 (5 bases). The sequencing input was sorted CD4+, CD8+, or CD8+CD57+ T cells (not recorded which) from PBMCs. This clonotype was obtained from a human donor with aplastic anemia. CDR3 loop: CASSQGNGANVLTL. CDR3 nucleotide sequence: TGTGCTAGCAGCCAGGGCAATGGGGCCAACGTCCTGACTCTC.